This T cell receptor beta chain was sequenced in a study of blood T cell repertoires in COVID-19. Study-wide context: PBMCs, B-cell-depleted T cells, or T cells were the source of the cDNA or gDNA that made up the material.

The study drew participants aged about 18 to 95 years from about two dozen US areas. Participants' reported clinical history set cohort assignment. In the study's own analysis: The authors estimated nucleated cell counts from reference gene primer amplification. Assay used: immunoSEQ multiplex PCR; TCRdb lists only in-frame clones, some missing. V and J calls and clone size come straight from that table; D and trimming were deduced from the DNA. In the table there are nearly 300,000 clones, 89% of which are singletons. This receptor was obtained from a woman between 45 and 60 years old who had been exposed to COVID-19. Sequences were obtained from PBMCs or T cells enriched from blood (not recorded which).

DNA for the CDR3: TGTGCCAGCTCACCCTACAGGGCAAACACCGGGGAGCTGTTTTTT. Residues: CASSPYRANTGELFF. This chain connects TRBV18 to TRBJ2-2; D may be TRBD1 (6 bases). The CDR3 is 15 residues long. Germline V gene lookup returns CDR1 KGHSH and CDR2 LQKENI. V was trimmed by 3 bases and J by 2 bases, leaving 10 bases between them.